This T cell receptor (beta chain) appears in the sequencing data of a study of blood T cells in healthy people across ages. The authors ran a second PCR of about 7 to 12 cycles using a sample-barcoded 5' primer and a J-beta primer mix. TCRdb fed the 5' RACE reads into MiXCR, producing one record per CDR3 protein. The sample shows about 930,000 distinct CDR3 sequences, around 29% of them seen only once. CDR1 and CDR2 from the germline V gene are MGHDK and SYGVNS. There are 14 residues in the CDR3. The ends were cut back, 6 bases at V and 1 base at J, with 9 bases in the middle. The data were also submitted as part of a second study, on T cells of mothers and their children. That work contributes: Sequencing returned over 8 million TCR beta CDR3 reads per mother and around 3 million per child. Comparable shaping of TCR recombination output by thymic selection was observed in related and unrelated pairs.

The chain joins TRBV25-1 to TRBJ2-2, with a possible D match to TRBD1 (5 bases). The sequenced sample consisted of blood. This clonotype was obtained from a woman aged 40 to 49 in good health. CDR3: CASSTQGNTGELFF. The CDR3 nucleotides read TGTGCCAGCAGCACCCAGGGGAACACCGGGGAGCTGTTTTTT.